Shown below are 28 T cell receptor beta chains from a single sample sequenced in a study of blood T cell repertoires in COVID-19. The protocol was immunoSEQ multiplex PCR, while the TCRdb copy is restricted to in-frame clones and leaves out a portion. The profile shows 200,000 to 250,000 clones, roughly 88% of them singletons. Sequencing used PBMCs or T cells enriched from blood (not recorded which). These receptors originate from a young woman who had been exposed to COVID-19.

The V call is TRBV7-9, the J call TRBJ2-4, with 7 bases matching TRBD2. From germline, CDR1 is SEHNR and CDR2 FQNEAQ (reference sequence). The length of the CDR3 is 14 residues. Germline trimming cut 4 bases from V and 8 bases from J; bases unmatched to any gene: 8. The CDR3 region is CASSYGRERDIQYF. The CDR3 nucleotides are TGTGCCAGCAGCTATGGGAGGGAGAGGGACATTCAGTACTTC.

The DNA of the CDR3 is TGTGCCACCAGTGATTTAGTCGGGAGGGCTTTCTTT. This translates into CATSDLVGRAFF. The chain carries TRBV24-1 and TRBJ1-1; no firm D call. The germline V gene has CDR1 KGHDR and CDR2 SFDVKD. V shed 1 base and J shed 11 bases, with 10 bases lying between them. The CDR3 loop spans 12 amino acids.

The chain uses TRBV25-1 and TRBJ1-1; D is ambiguous. Trimming cost V 3 bases and J 4 bases, with 12 bases left between them. CDR1 and CDR2 from the germline V gene are MGHDK and SYGVNS. CDR3 length equals 14 residues. The CDR3 DNA sequence: TGTGCCAGCAGTGACCTCGGCGGAGGCACTGAAGCTTTCTTT. Protein: CASSDLGGGTEAFF.

The chain employs TRBV9 and TRBJ2-7, with 10 positions matching TRBD1. The germline V gene has CDR1 SGDLS and CDR2 YYNGEE. This CDR3 has 14 amino acids. V lost 6 bases to trimming and J lost 5 bases; unmatched junction nucleotides: 8. The CDR3 DNA sequence: TGTGCCAGCAATAACCCGGGACAGGGGAACGAGCAGTACTTC. This encodes CASNNPGQGNEQYF.

V and J are TRBV10-3 and TRBJ2-1; TRBD1 aligns across 10 bases. V shed 6 bases and J 1 base; nucleotides not matched to a gene: 3. This CDR3 spans 15 amino acids. Germline V CDR1 and CDR2: ENHRY, SYGVKD. Here the CDR3 reads CAISRTGGSYNEQFF. In nucleotides, the CDR3 is TGTGCCATCAGCCGGACAGGGGGATCCTACAATGAGCAGTTCTTC.

The chain uses TRBV24-1 and TRBJ2-7; the match to TRBD1 covers 8 bases. Trimming at V came to 7 bases and at J to 3 bases, leaving 10 bases not matched to a gene. Germline V gene data show CDR1 as KGHDR and CDR2 as SFDVKD. The CDR3 loop spans 15 amino acids. CDR3 region: CATRDGQGPNYEQYF. The CDR3 DNA sequence: TGTGCCACCAGAGACGGACAGGGACCAAACTACGAGCAGTACTTC.

The chain couples TRBV7-3 to TRBJ2-1, with D hard to call. The V gene's germline CDR1 is SGHTA and CDR2 FQGTGA. This CDR3 region has 13 residues. V dropped 3 bases and J dropped 7 bases, with 10 bases sitting between them. CDR3 nucleotides: TGTGCCAGCAGCTTCGAACCCGCGAATGAGCAGTTCTTC. Residues: CASSFEPANEQFF.

The genes are TRBV28 and TRBJ1-3; D possibly corresponds to TRBD1 (5 bases). V lost 2 bases and J 0 bases, leaving 11 bases between the germline ends. The CDR3 runs to 16 residues. The germline CDR1 and CDR2 sequences are MDHEN and SYDVKM. CDR3 amino acids: CASSLGPGSSGNTIYF. The DNA of the CDR3 is TGTGCCAGCAGTTTAGGGCCAGGGTCCTCTGGAAACACCATATATTTT.

The CDR3 loop reads CASSLGVARANYNEQFF. The CDR3 nucleotides are TGTGCCAGCAGCTTAGGAGTTGCCCGAGCAAACTACAATGAGCAGTTCTTC. The J gene is TRBJ2-1, the V gene TRBV7-9; D unclear. The CDR3 sequence is 17 residues long. Trimming left V 1 base short and J 3 bases short, with 16 bases between. Germline CDR1 SEHNR, CDR2 FQNEAQ (reference sequence).

The chain links TRBV7-2 to TRBJ2-2, with TRBD2 matching over 12 bases. The V and J ends lost 2 bases and 7 bases, in that order; junction bases with no gene match: 2. From germline, CDR1 is SGHTA and CDR2 FQGNSA. The CDR3 contains 15 residues. CDR3 coding DNA: TGTGCCAGCAGCTTAACTAGCGGGAGGAACGGGGAGCTGTTTTTT. Translated, it gives CASSLTSGRNGELFF.

The CDR3 sequence: CASSPRTGGNTQYF. As DNA, the CDR3 is TGTGCCAGCAGCCCCCGGACAGGGGGCAATACGCAGTATTTT. This chain connects TRBV5-4 to TRBJ2-3, with 11 bases matching TRBD1. The CDR3 spans 14 residues. J was trimmed by 7 bases and V by 4 bases; bases with no gene match: 5. From germline, CDR1 is SGHNT and CDR2 YYREEE (reference sequence). The full variable domain, rest sourced from reference TRBV5-4 and TRBJ2-3, is ETGVTQSPTHLIKTRGQQVTLRCSSQSGHNTVSWYQQALGQGPQFIFQYYREEENGRGNFPPRFSGLQFPNYSSELNVNALELDDSALYLCASSPRTGGNTQYFGPGTRLTVL.

CDR3 sequence (DNA): TGTGCCAGCAGCGTAGCTCGGGACAGGGGAAACTATGGCTACACCTTC. Its translation: CASSVARDRGNYGYTF. The gene calls are TRBV9 and TRBJ1-2; 10 nucleotides agree with TRBD1. From germline, CDR1 is SGDLS and CDR2 YYNGEE. The V and J ends lost 0 bases and 2 bases, in that order; junction bases with no gene match: 4. This CDR3 is 16 amino acids long.

The V and J genes are TRBV5-4 and TRBJ2-2, with TRBD2 as a possible D gene (5 bases). CDR1 is SGHNT, CDR2 YYREEE, per germline (reference sequence). CDR3 length: 14 amino acids. Trimming cost V 4 bases and J 1 base, with 8 bases left between them. Written as DNA, the CDR3 is TGTGCCAGCAGCCCGGACTGGAACACCGGGGAGCTGTTTTTT. Encoded protein: CASSPDWNTGELFF.

This clone appeared a single time. The rearrangement links TRBV27 to TRBJ2-3; TRBD2 matches 14 bases. This CDR3 has 17 amino acids. V trimming: 5 bases; J trimming: 4 bases; junction bases outside the gene matches: 8. Germline CDR1 MNHEY, CDR2 SMNVEV (reference sequence). In DNA, the CDR3 is TGTGCCAGCAGTCGGGGACTAGCGGGAGTTCCAGCAGATACGCAGTATTTT. Translation: CASSRGLAGVPADTQYF.

With regard to this clone: The sample contains more than one DNA sequence encoding this CDR3. This chain links TRBV11-2 with TRBJ2-7; D gene uncertain. The CDR3 has 11 residues. Trimming took off 5 bases at V and 2 bases at J, with 4 bases between the two ends. Per germline, CDR1 SGHAT and CDR2 FQNNGV. In DNA form, the CDR3 reads TGTGCCAGCAGCCTTACCTACGAGCAGTACTTC. Protein product: CASSLTYEQYF.

J is TRBJ2-1 and V is TRBV19; 8 bases fit TRBD1. CDR3 length: 16 residues. Looked up from germline, CDR1 is LNHDA and CDR2 is SQIVND (reference sequence). V gave up 2 bases and J gave up 3 bases; unmatched junction bases: 6. As DNA, the CDR3 is TGTGCCAGTAGTATATCGACAGGGGACTTCTACAATGAGCAGTTCTTC. This gives the protein CASSISTGDFYNEQFF.

The V call is TRBV5-4, the J call TRBJ1-1; D ambiguous. This CDR3 contains 13 residues. Germline V gives CDR1 SGHNT, CDR2 YYREEE (reference sequence). V dropped 0 bases and J dropped 1 base, with 4 bases sitting between them. This CDR3 reads CASSLDRNTEAFF. The DNA for the CDR3 is TGTGCCAGCAGCTTGGATAGGAACACTGAAGCTTTCTTT.

V usage is TRBV6-1 and J usage is TRBJ2-2; the match to TRBD2 covers 11 bases. The CDR3 extends over 16 amino acids. Per germline, CDR1 MNHNS and CDR2 SASEGT. The V and J ends lost 1 base and 6 bases, in that order; junction bases with no gene match: 4. The CDR3 nucleotides read TGTGCCAGCAGTGAAGTAATAGCGGGAGGGCCCGGGGAGCTGTTTTTT. The encoded protein is CASSEVIAGGPGELFF.

This clone showed up just once. The rearrangement uses TRBV5-1 and TRBJ1-2, with 8 bases matching TRBD1. The CDR3 runs 15 residues. With 0 bases clipped from V and 0 bases from J, the junction kept 1 base outside the gene matches. CDR1 is SGHRS, CDR2 YFSETQ, per germline. The CDR3 sequence is CASSLGGQANYGYTF. For the CDR3, the DNA is TGCGCCAGCAGCTTGGGGGGACAGGCTAACTATGGCTACACCTTC.

The V gene is TRBV7-9, the J gene TRBJ2-7; D is perhaps TRBD2 (6 bases). The germline V gene encodes CDR1 SEHNR and CDR2 FQNEAQ (reference sequence). V was shortened by 5 bases and J by 3 bases, with 14 bases between the two germline ends. The CDR3 has 14 amino acids. DNA of the CDR3: TGTGCCAGCAGCCTCCAACCGGGACTCTACGAGCAGTACTTC. As protein: CASSLQPGLYEQYF.

This clone has a handful of counts. This chain joins TRBV20-1 and TRBJ2-1; D remains ambiguous. CDR3 size: 11 residues. V gave up 2 bases and J gave up 6 bases, with 5 bases separating them. Germline CDR1 reads DFQATT; CDR2 reads SNEGSKA (reference sequence). The CDR3 nucleotides read TGCAGTGCTAGACGGGTCAATGAGCAGTTCTTC. It is translated as CSARRVNEQFF.

The CDR3 bases are TGTGCCAGCTCACCACCGACGGCGGGGCGAAATGAGCAGTTCTTC. The encoded protein is CASSPPTAGRNEQFF. The chain uses TRBV18 and TRBJ2-1, with D perhaps TRBD2 (6 bases). CDR3 length equals 15 residues. In germline, CDR1 is KGHSH, CDR2 LQKENI. V lost 0 bases and J 7 bases, leaving 13 bases between the germline ends. The full variable domain, rest sourced from reference TRBV18 and TRBJ2-1, is NAGVMQNPRHLVRRRGQEARLRCSPMKGHSHVYWYRQLPEEGLKFMVYLQKENIIDESGMPKERFSAEFPKEGPSILRIQQVVRGDSAAYFCASSPPTAGRNEQFFGPGTRLTVL.

This chain connects TRBV29-1 to TRBJ1-1, with D possibly matching TRBD1 (5 bases). CDR1 SQVTM and CDR2 ANQGSEA come from the germline V gene. Trimming cost V 3 bases and J 2 bases, with 10 bases left between them. CDR3 size: 13 residues. The CDR3 DNA reads as TGCAGCGTTGACAGGGCGCCAAACACTGAAGCTTTCTTT. It codes for CSVDRAPNTEAFF.

This chain links TRBV30 with TRBJ1-1; tentative D call: TRBD1 (6 bases). Germline V lookup: CDR1 GTSNPN, CDR2 SVGIG (reference sequence). CDR3 length: 17 amino acids. V was trimmed by 1 base and J by 0 bases, leaving 18 bases between them. The CDR3 protein is CAWSGRQPWDMNTEAFF. CDR3 DNA: TGTGCCTGGAGTGGTCGACAGCCTTGGGACATGAACACTGAAGCTTTCTTT.

The chain joins TRBV5-6 to TRBJ1-2; 8 bases map to TRBD1. The germline CDR1 and CDR2 sequences are SGHDT and YYEEEE. CDR3 length: 14 amino acids. V trimming: 5 bases; J trimming: 4 bases; junction bases outside the gene matches: 7. CDR3 protein: CASSSDRGGYGYTF. The DNA of the CDR3 is TGTGCCAGCAGTAGTGACAGGGGAGGCTATGGCTACACCTTC.

The chain employs TRBV19 and TRBJ1-5; 7 nucleotides align to TRBD1. This CDR3 is 16 amino acids long. Germline loops: CDR1 LNHDA, CDR2 SQIVND (reference sequence). Trimming removed 4 bases from V and 0 bases from J; junction bases left unmatched: 6. CDR3 sequence reads: CASSSPGTASNQPQHF. CDR3 DNA: TGTGCCAGTAGTAGCCCCGGGACAGCTAGCAATCAGCCCCAGCATTTT.

The rearrangement links TRBV6-5 to TRBJ2-1; maybe TRBD1 (6 bases). This CDR3 contains 14 residues. Trimming took off 8 bases at V and 4 bases at J, with 15 bases between the two ends. Germline V gene data show CDR1 as MNHEY and CDR2 as SVGAGI. This chain's CDR3 is CASQRGSEYNEQFF. CDR3 DNA sequence: TGTGCCAGCCAAAGGGGGAGCGAATACAATGAGCAGTTCTTC.

The chain has TRBV7-3 and TRBJ2-3; 8 bases are a match to TRBD2. J lost 5 bases, V lost 1 base, and 20 bases had no gene match. The CDR3 runs to 20 residues. Germline assignment: CDR1 SGHTA and CDR2 FQGTGA. CDR3 DNA sequence: TGTGCCAGCAGCTTAAATCCTTCGGGAGGGTTGGACTCACCGGGAGATACGCAGTATTTT. This gives the protein CASSLNPSGGLDSPGDTQYF.